This is a list of T cell receptor beta chains from one sample in a study of CD8+CD57+ T cells in acquired aplastic anemia. Each CDR3 protein gets one entry after TCRdb re-called the reads with MiXCR. The repertoire includes 150,000 to 200,000 distinct CDR3 sequences, less than 65% of them detected once, and about 43% sits in the top ten. The specimen sequenced was sorted CD4+, CD8+, or CD8+CD57+ T cells (not recorded which) from PBMCs. The receptors derive from a human donor with severe aplastic anemia or a healthy control (not recorded which). CDR3s include the opening cysteine and the closing phenylalanine or tryptophan. Fields, in order: J gene, V gene, clone size, D gene, CDR3 protein, CDR3 DNA. The D gene is left open where the match is weak. Expanded clones are given a class, and other clones once, few, many or no size at all.

J gene: TRBJ1-1
V gene: TRBV5-1
clone size: NA
D gene: NA
CDR3 protein: CASSRTWGEGTEAFF
CDR3 DNA: TGCGCCAGCAGCCGAACGTGGGGTGAGGGTACTGAAGCTTTCTTT

J gene: TRBJ2-1
V gene: TRBV7-2
clone size: NA
D gene: NA
CDR3 protein: CASTVRTNNEQFF
CDR3 DNA: TGTGCCAGCACCGTAAGGACTAACAATGAGCAGTTCTTC

J gene: TRBJ1-5
V gene: TRBV19
clone size: once
D gene: TRBD1
CDR3 protein: CASSTNDRGSNQPQHF
CDR3 DNA: TGTGCCAGTAGTACGAACGACAGGGGGAGCAATCAGCCCCAGCATTTT

J gene: TRBJ1-4
V gene: TRBV10-3
clone size: NA
D gene: NA
CDR3 protein: CATSSGGVNEKLFF
CDR3 DNA: TGTGCCACCAGCAGTGGGGGGGTGAACGAAAAACTGTTTTTT

J gene: TRBJ2-5
V gene: TRBV20-1
clone size: few
D gene: TRBD2
CDR3 protein: CSARGTSGRSRDTQYF
CDR3 DNA: TGCAGTGCTAGGGGGACTAGCGGGAGATCAAGAGACACCCAGTACTTC

J gene: TRBJ2-2
V gene: TRBV7-9
clone size: NA
D gene: TRBD2
CDR3 protein: CASSLAAGGRPGELFF
CDR3 DNA: TGTGCCAGCAGCTTAGCCGCGGGGGGGCGACCCGGGGAGCTGTTTTTT

J gene: TRBJ2-3
V gene: TRBV7-9
clone size: NA
D gene: TRBD2
CDR3 protein: CASSGTSGSGKRYF
CDR3 DNA: TGTGCCAGCAGCGGCACTAGCGGGAGTGGAAAGAGATATTTT

J gene: TRBJ1-2
V gene: TRBV7-2
clone size: once
D gene: NA
CDR3 protein: CASRRGGGSAEGYTF
CDR3 DNA: TGTGCCAGCAGAAGAGGCGGGGGGTCGGCAGAAGGCTACACCTTC

J gene: TRBJ1-2
V gene: TRBV5-8
clone size: NA
D gene: NA
CDR3 protein: CASSDPAYGYTF
CDR3 DNA: TGTGCCAGCAGCGACCCGGCTTATGGCTACACCTTC

J gene: TRBJ2-5
V gene: TRBV20-1
clone size: NA
D gene: TRBD2
CDR3 protein: CSAREIAGGFYQETQYF
CDR3 DNA: TGCAGTGCTAGAGAAATAGCGGGGGGGTTCTACCAAGAGACCCAGTACTTC

J gene: TRBJ2-5
V gene: TRBV6-2/TRBV6-3
clone size: NA
D gene: NA
CDR3 protein: CASSHRGWEETQYF
CDR3 DNA: TGTGCCAGCAGTCACCGGGGGTGGGAAGAGACCCAGTACTTC

J gene: TRBJ2-2
V gene: TRBV5-8
clone size: NA
D gene: NA
CDR3 protein: CASSNGQATGELFF
CDR3 DNA: TGTGCCAGCAGCAACGGACAAGCCACCGGGGAGCTGTTTTTT

J gene: TRBJ2-5
V gene: TRBV3-1
clone size: NA
D gene: NA
CDR3 protein: CASSQEGPAETQYF
CDR3 DNA: TGTGCCAGCAGCCAAGAGGGGCCAGCGGAGACCCAGTACTTC

J gene: TRBJ2-4
V gene: TRBV7-9
clone size: NA
D gene: NA
CDR3 protein: CASSLDSPLFGESKLLGGEEYF
CDR3 DNA: TGTGCCAGCAGTTTGGACTCCCCACTGTTCGGGGAGTCCAAACTGCTGGGAGGAGAAGAGTACTTC

J gene: TRBJ1-1
V gene: TRBV2
clone size: NA
D gene: TRBD1
CDR3 protein: CASNTGTGAF
CDR3 DNA: TGTGCCAGCAACACCGGGACAGGGGCCTTT

J gene: TRBJ2-1
V gene: TRBV14
clone size: NA
D gene: TRBD2
CDR3 protein: CASSQPTSGIEQFF
CDR3 DNA: TGTGCCAGCAGCCAGCCGACTAGCGGGATTGAGCAGTTCTTC

J gene: TRBJ1-2
V gene: TRBV10-3
clone size: NA
D gene: NA
CDR3 protein: CAISDSRAYGYGYTF
CDR3 DNA: TGTGCCATCAGTGACTCTAGGGCATATGGCTATGGCTACACCTTC

J gene: TRBJ2-5
V gene: TRBV12-3/TRBV12-4
clone size: NA
D gene: NA
CDR3 protein: CASRSEALRETQYF
CDR3 DNA: TGTGCCAGCAGATCGGAGGCTCTGAGAGAGACCCAGTACTTC

J gene: TRBJ2-7
V gene: TRBV5-4
clone size: NA
D gene: NA
CDR3 protein: CASSSEAPEQYF
CDR3 DNA: TGTGCCAGCAGTTCGGAAGCCCCCGAGCAGTACTTC

J gene: TRBJ2-7
V gene: TRBV10-2
clone size: NA
D gene: TRBD1
CDR3 protein: CASSLLTGTGVYEQYF
CDR3 DNA: TGCGCCAGCAGTCTTCTTACCGGGACAGGGGTCTACGAGCAGTACTTC

J gene: TRBJ1-6
V gene: TRBV2
clone size: NA
D gene: NA
CDR3 protein: CASRGGGEYSSYNSPLHF
CDR3 DNA: TGTGCCAGCAGGGGGGGAGGGGAATATAGCTCCTATAATTCACCCCTCCACTTT

J gene: TRBJ2-5
V gene: TRBV19
clone size: NA
D gene: TRBD1
CDR3 protein: CASSAQGGETQYF
CDR3 DNA: TGTGCCAGTAGTGCACAGGGGGGAGAGACCCAGTACTTC

J gene: TRBJ2-3
V gene: TRBV20-1
clone size: NA
D gene: NA
CDR3 protein: CSARSSSDTQYF
CDR3 DNA: TGCAGTGCTAGAAGTAGCTCAGATACGCAGTATTTT

J gene: TRBJ2-1
V gene: TRBV2
clone size: NA
D gene: TRBD1
CDR3 protein: CASGTEYNEQFF
CDR3 DNA: TGTGCCAGCGGGACAGAGTACAATGAGCAGTTCTTC

J gene: TRBJ2-7
V gene: TRBV6-2/TRBV6-3
clone size: NA
D gene: NA
CDR3 protein: CASRNRVNPYEQYF
CDR3 DNA: TGTGCCAGCAGAAACAGGGTTAACCCATACGAGCAGTACTTC

J gene: TRBJ1-2
V gene: TRBV20-1
clone size: NA
D gene: NA
CDR3 protein: CSARDNLPSQGVYYGYTF
CDR3 DNA: TGCAGTGCTAGAGATAACTTGCCGTCCCAAGGGGTCTACTATGGCTACACCTTC

J gene: TRBJ2-3
V gene: TRBV2
clone size: NA
D gene: NA
CDR3 protein: CASSGTESTDTQYF
CDR3 DNA: TGTGCCAGCAGTGGGACAGAGAGCACAGATACGCAGTATTTT

J gene: TRBJ1-1
V gene: TRBV5-1
clone size: NA
D gene: NA
CDR3 protein: CASSSESLNTEAYF
CDR3 DNA: TGCGCCAGCAGCTCAGAGTCCTTGAACACTGAAGCTTACTTT

J gene: TRBJ1-5
V gene: TRBV20-1
clone size: NA
D gene: NA
CDR3 protein: CSARRTDQPQHF
CDR3 DNA: TGCAGTGCTAGGAGAACGGATCAGCCCCAGCATTTT

J gene: TRBJ2-7
V gene: TRBV7-8
clone size: few
D gene: TRBD1
CDR3 protein: CASSLLGDSSYEQYF
CDR3 DNA: TGTGCCAGCAGCTTATTGGGGGACAGCTCCTACGAGCAGTACTTC

J gene: TRBJ2-3
V gene: TRBV29-1
clone size: once
D gene: NA
CDR3 protein: CSVDGSNSDTQYF
CDR3 DNA: TGCAGCGTTGATGGGAGTAACTCAGATACGCAGTATTTT

J gene: TRBJ1-2
V gene: TRBV9
clone size: NA
D gene: NA
CDR3 protein: CASSVDANYGYTF
CDR3 DNA: TGTGCCAGCAGCGTAGATGCCAACTATGGCTACACCTTC

J gene: TRBJ2-2
V gene: TRBV29-1
clone size: NA
D gene: TRBD1
CDR3 protein: CSVKGDRKTPRHTGELFF
CDR3 DNA: TGCAGCGTTAAAGGGGACAGAAAAACGCCCAGACACACCGGGGAGCTGTTTTTT

J gene: TRBJ2-7
V gene: TRBV20-1
clone size: NA
D gene: TRBD2
CDR3 protein: CSAREGGMGVQDQYF
CDR3 DNA: TGCAGTGCTAGAGAGGGGGGGATGGGGGTCCAGGACCAGTACTTC

J gene: TRBJ2-7
V gene: TRBV20-1
clone size: NA
D gene: NA
CDR3 protein: CSASSGGSSYEQYF
CDR3 DNA: TGCAGTGCTTCTTCCGGGGGAAGCTCCTACGAGCAGTACTTC

J gene: TRBJ2-7
V gene: TRBV19
clone size: NA
D gene: NA
CDR3 protein: CACGIVTYEQYF
CDR3 DNA: TGTGCCTGTGGTATAGTCACCTACGAGCAGTACTTC

J gene: TRBJ1-6
V gene: TRBV10-3
clone size: NA
D gene: NA
CDR3 protein: CAIRASNSPLHF
CDR3 DNA: TGTGCCATCAGGGCGTCAAATTCACCCCTCCACTTT

J gene: TRBJ2-7
V gene: TRBV14
clone size: medium-sized
D gene: NA
CDR3 protein: CASSHAGRYEQYF
CDR3 DNA: TGTGCCAGCAGCCACGCAGGGCGGTACGAGCAGTACTTC

J gene: TRBJ1-6
V gene: TRBV19
clone size: NA
D gene: TRBD1
CDR3 protein: CASSVGQGGNSPLHF
CDR3 DNA: TGTGCCAGTAGTGTCGGACAGGGTGGTAATTCACCCCTCCACTTT

J gene: TRBJ2-1
V gene: TRBV19
clone size: NA
D gene: TRBD1
CDR3 protein: CASSIGTGIYEQFF
CDR3 DNA: TGTGCCAGTAGTATAGGGACAGGGATTTATGAGCAGTTCTTC

J gene: TRBJ2-1
V gene: TRBV12-3/TRBV12-4
clone size: NA
D gene: NA
CDR3 protein: CASSPHPLVGEQFF
CDR3 DNA: TGTGCCAGCAGTCCCCACCCCCTCGTCGGGGAGCAGTTCTTC

J gene: TRBJ2-7
V gene: TRBV7-9
clone size: NA
D gene: NA
CDR3 protein: CASSPLYAGTHTYEQYF
CDR3 DNA: TGTGCCAGCAGCCCTCTATATGCCGGGACACATACCTACGAGCAGTACTTC

J gene: TRBJ1-1
V gene: TRBV9
clone size: NA
D gene: NA
CDR3 protein: CASSTQGRNEAFF
CDR3 DNA: TGTGCCAGCAGCACACAGGGAAGGAATGAAGCTTTCTTT

J gene: TRBJ2-7
V gene: TRBV7-9
clone size: few
D gene: TRBD1
CDR3 protein: CASSSGQGYSYEQYF
CDR3 DNA: TGTGCCAGCAGCTCCGGACAGGGCTACTCCTACGAGCAGTACTTC

J gene: TRBJ2-5
V gene: TRBV4-1
clone size: many
D gene: TRBD1
CDR3 protein: CASSHDREETQYF
CDR3 DNA: TGCGCCAGCAGCCACGACAGGGAAGAGACCCAGTACTTC

J gene: TRBJ1-2
V gene: TRBV7-9
clone size: NA
D gene: TRBD1
CDR3 protein: CASSSPRTGGTYGYTF
CDR3 DNA: TGTGCCAGCAGCTCGCCGCGGACAGGGGGTACCTATGGCTACACCTTC

J gene: TRBJ1-6
V gene: TRBV7-9
clone size: once
D gene: TRBD1
CDR3 protein: CASSQRTGAYNSPLHF
CDR3 DNA: TGTGCCAGCAGCCAGAGGACAGGGGCCTATAATTCACCCCTCCACTTT

J gene: TRBJ2-1
V gene: TRBV2
clone size: NA
D gene: TRBD1
CDR3 protein: CASNVQGVVSGEQFF
CDR3 DNA: TGTGCCAGCAACGTACAGGGGGTCGTTTCCGGTGAGCAGTTCTTC

J gene: TRBJ2-3
V gene: TRBV7-9
clone size: NA
D gene: TRBD2
CDR3 protein: CASSLLAGAGSDTQYF
CDR3 DNA: TGTGCCAGCAGCTTACTAGCGGGAGCGGGGTCAGATACGCAGTATTTT

J gene: TRBJ2-2
V gene: TRBV11-3
clone size: NA
D gene: NA
CDR3 protein: CASGTVNTGELFF
CDR3 DNA: TGTGCCAGCGGAACCGTCAACACCGGGGAGCTGTTTTTT

J gene: TRBJ1-1
V gene: TRBV9
clone size: NA
D gene: NA
CDR3 protein: CASSTQGSNTEAFF
CDR3 DNA: TGTGCCAGCAGCACCCAGGGCTCGAACACTGAAGCTTTCTTT

J gene: TRBJ2-7
V gene: TRBV20-1
clone size: NA
D gene: NA
CDR3 protein: CSARYESYEQYF
CDR3 DNA: TGCAGTGCTAGGTACGAGAGCTACGAGCAGTACTTC

J gene: TRBJ1-2
V gene: TRBV19
clone size: once
D gene: TRBD1
CDR3 protein: CATSDPTGDGGYTF
CDR3 DNA: TGTGCCACCAGTGATCCGACAGGGGATGGGGGCTACACCTTC

J gene: TRBJ2-5
V gene: TRBV7-9
clone size: NA
D gene: TRBD2
CDR3 protein: CASSTLAGGPETQYF
CDR3 DNA: TGTGCCAGCAGCACCTTAGCGGGGGGGCCTGAGACCCAGTACTTC

J gene: TRBJ2-7
V gene: TRBV29-1
clone size: NA
D gene: TRBD1
CDR3 protein: CSVEGGSPAPGQGVYEQYF
CDR3 DNA: TGCAGCGTTGAAGGTGGCAGCCCAGCCCCGGGACAGGGCGTATACGAGCAGTACTTC

J gene: TRBJ1-6
V gene: TRBV9
clone size: NA
D gene: NA
CDR3 protein: CASSLRQANSPLHF
CDR3 DNA: TGTGCCAGCAGCTTACGACAGGCCAATTCACCCCTCCACTTT

J gene: TRBJ2-3
V gene: TRBV24-1
clone size: NA
D gene: NA
CDR3 protein: CATSAQSTDTQYF
CDR3 DNA: TGTGCCACCAGTGCACAGAGCACAGATACGCAGTATTTT

J gene: TRBJ2-5
V gene: TRBV9
clone size: once
D gene: TRBD2
CDR3 protein: CASSFGLDGETQYF
CDR3 DNA: TGTGCCAGCAGCTTTGGACTAGATGGAGAGACCCAGTACTTC

J gene: TRBJ1-2
V gene: TRBV24-1
clone size: NA
D gene: TRBD1
CDR3 protein: CATSDPGTGYGYTF
CDR3 DNA: TGTGCCACCAGTGATCCAGGGACAGGGTACGGCTACACCTTC

J gene: TRBJ1-6
V gene: TRBV12-3/TRBV12-4
clone size: NA
D gene: NA
CDR3 protein: CASSFVLLDSPLHF
CDR3 DNA: TGTGCCAGCAGTTTCGTTCTCCTGGATTCACCCCTCCACTTT